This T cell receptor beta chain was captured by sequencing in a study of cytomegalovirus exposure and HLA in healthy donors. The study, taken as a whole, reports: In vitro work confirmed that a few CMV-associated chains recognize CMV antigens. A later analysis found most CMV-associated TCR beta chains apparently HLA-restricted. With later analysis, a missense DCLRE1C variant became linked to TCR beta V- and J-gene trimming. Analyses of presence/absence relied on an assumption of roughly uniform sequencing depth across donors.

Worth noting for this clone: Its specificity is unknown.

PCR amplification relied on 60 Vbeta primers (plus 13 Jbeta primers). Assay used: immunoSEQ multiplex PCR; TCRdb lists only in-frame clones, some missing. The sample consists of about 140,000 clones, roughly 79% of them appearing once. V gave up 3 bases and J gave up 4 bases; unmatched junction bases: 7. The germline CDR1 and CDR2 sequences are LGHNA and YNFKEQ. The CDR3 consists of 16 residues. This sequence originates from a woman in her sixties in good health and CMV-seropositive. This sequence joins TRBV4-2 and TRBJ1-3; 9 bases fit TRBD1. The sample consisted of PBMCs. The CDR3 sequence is CASSQGTGGAGNTIYF. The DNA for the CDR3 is TGTGCCAGCAGCCAGGGAACAGGGGGCGCGGGAAACACCATATATTTT.